This T cell receptor beta chain appears in the sequencing data of a study of blood T cells in healthy people across ages. Broader study findings: More naive CD4+ cells and higher diversity were found in long-lived than in aged donors.

Every donor provided 8.5 to 10 milliliters of peripheral blood. The use of a sample-barcoded 5' primer and a J-beta primer mix characterized a second PCR of about 7 to 12 cycles. TCRdb passed the 5' RACE reads through MiXCR, listing each CDR3 protein once. The repertoire consists of 1.8 million or so distinct CDR3 sequences, with more than 35% occurring once and the leading ten covering more than 20%. A few counts support this clonotype. Its specificity is unknown. CDR3 size: 15 residues. From germline, CDR1 is SQVTM and CDR2 ANQGSEA. V lost 1 base to trimming and J lost 2 bases; unmatched junction nucleotides: 8.

The V and J genes are TRBV29-1 and TRBJ2-7; 7 bases align to TRBD1. The origin of this receptor is a human donor in good health. The sequenced sample consisted of blood. The CDR3 spells CSVEVRQGAPYEQYF. The CDR3 coding sequence is TGCAGCGTTGAAGTAAGACAGGGCGCTCCCTACGAGCAGTACTTC.